This TCR beta chain was retrieved from a study of preoperative IRX-2 immunotherapy in early breast cancer. The germline gives CDR1 MNHGY, CDR2 SAAAGT. The CDR3 extends over 17 amino acids. J lost 2 bases, V lost 7 bases, and 12 bases had no gene match. The protocol was immunoSEQ multiplex PCR, while the TCRdb copy is restricted to in-frame clones and leaves out a portion. The sample includes fewer than 4,000 clones, 79% of them seen just once. Treatment given: preoperative locoregional IRX-2 cytokine immunotherapy. Samples came from a phase Ib trial of preoperative locoregional IRX-2 cytokine immunotherapy.

The V gene is TRBV6-8, the J gene TRBJ2-1, with 9 bases lining up with TRBD2. The TCR comes from a human donor with breast cancer. The sample in question was tumor tissue, obtained after IRX-2 immunotherapy. CDR3 coding DNA: TGTGCCAGCACCCGAACAGAAGCGGGAGGTACCTACAATGAGCAGTTCTTC. Amino acids: CASTRTEAGGTYNEQFF.